A selection of T cell receptor beta chains follows, all from one sample in a study of human T cells and chemical hapten exposure. TCRdb reprocessed the RACE reads with MiXCR, giving one entry per CDR3 protein. The data hold 340,000 or so distinct CDR3 sequences, with under 9% observed a single time. The source was whole blood, collected in connection with sensitization to the hapten diphenylcyclopropenone (DPC). The source is a woman between 18 and 29 years old with alopecia areata. Some clones in this sample may be carry-over from other donors' samples. Both conserved end residues are part of each CDR3. Fields, in order: D gene, V gene, J gene, clone size, CDR3 protein, CDR3 DNA. D genes are given only for firm matches. Rows may omit the clone size; those that give it use once, few, many or a size class.

D: -
V: TRBV24-1
J: TRBJ2-3
size: -
CDR3: CATSDRTTDTQYF
DNA: TGTGCCACCAGTGATAGGACCACAGATACGCAGTATTTT

D: TRBD1
V: TRBV20-1
J: TRBJ1-4
size: few
CDR3: CSGATGGEGEKLFF
DNA: TGCAGTGGCGCAACAGGGGGCGAAGGTGAAAAACTGTTTTTT

D: -
V: TRBV12-3/TRBV12-4
J: TRBJ2-7
size: many
CDR3: CASSPLVTGYEQYF
DNA: TGTGCCAGCAGCCCTCTTGTGACAGGCTACGAGCAGTACTTC

D: TRBD2
V: TRBV29-1
J: TRBJ2-1
size: -
CDR3: CSVGPPSGGLWNEQFF
DNA: TGCAGCGTCGGCCCCCCTAGCGGGGGTCTTTGGAATGAGCAGTTCTTC

D: -
V: TRBV4-3
J: TRBJ2-6
size: many
CDR3: CASSQGEGGASGANVLTF
DNA: TGCGCCAGCAGCCAAGGAGAGGGGGGGGCTTCTGGGGCCAACGTCCTGACTTTC

D: -
V: TRBV7-8
J: TRBJ2-3
size: few
CDR3: CASSPLYTDTQYF
DNA: TGTGCCAGCAGCCCTTTATACACAGATACGCAGTATTTT

D: TRBD1
V: TRBV2
J: TRBJ1-1
size: once
CDR3: CASTGQGEITTEAFF
DNA: TGTGCCAGCACAGGACAGGGGGAGATTACCACTGAAGCTTTCTTT

D: -
V: TRBV6-6
J: TRBJ2-3
size: many
CDR3: CASSDTDTQYF
DNA: TGTGCCAGCAGTGACACAGATACGCAGTATTTT

D: TRBD2
V: TRBV5-1
J: TRBJ2-4
size: -
CDR3: CASSPGTSENIQYF
DNA: TGCGCCAGCAGCCCAGGGACTAGCGAGAACATTCAGTACTTC

D: -
V: TRBV27
J: TRBJ1-1
size: many
CDR3: CASSSWTGKDEAFF
DNA: TGTGCCAGCAGTTCCTGGACGGGGAAGGATGAAGCTTTCTTT